Following are 28 T cell receptor beta chains from one sample sequenced in a study of blood T cell repertoires in COVID-19. The data were produced by immunoSEQ multiplex PCR, yet TCRdb's version contains in-frame clones alone and is incomplete. This sample has 35,000 to 50,000 clones, with approximately 85% found just once. Material: peripheral blood. The receptors derive from a man in his sixties with acute or convalescent COVID-19.

The rearrangement links TRBV7-8 to TRBJ1-5, with 8 positions matching TRBD1. Germline assignment: CDR1 SGHVS and CDR2 FQNEAQ. The CDR3 has 15 amino acids. Trimming took 9 bases from V and 4 from J; bases not matched to a gene: 11. CDR3 protein: CASTLGQGRNQPQHF. CDR3 DNA sequence: TGTGCCAGTACCCTAGGACAGGGTCGTAATCAGCCCCAGCATTTT.

The J gene is TRBJ2-5, the V gene TRBV2; 9 bases align to TRBD1. The CDR3 loop spans 14 amino acids. V shed 4 bases and J 3 bases; nucleotides not matched to a gene: 3. Per the germline V gene, CDR1 is SNHLY and CDR2 is FYNNEI. CDR3 nucleotides: TGTGCCAGCAGTGTATGGACAGGGGAAGAGACCCAGTACTTC. Protein sequence: CASSVWTGEETQYF.

This rearrangement joins TRBV5-1 to TRBJ2-1; TRBD1 matches at 12 bases. J was trimmed by 2 bases and V by 2 bases; bases with no gene match: 8. The CDR3 sequence is 18 residues long. In germline, CDR1 is SGHRS, CDR2 YFSETQ. The CDR3, as DNA: TGCGCCAGCAGCTTTAACCGGGACAGGGGGCGCCCCTACAATGAGCAGTTCTTC. It is translated as CASSFNRDRGRPYNEQFF.

The J gene is TRBJ1-5, the V gene TRBV27, with D unresolved. The CDR3 contains 15 residues. The V gene lost 3 bases and the J gene lost 0 bases, with 9 bases spanning the gap. Germline-derived CDR1 and CDR2 are MNHEY and SMNVEV (reference sequence). CDR3 protein: CASSFIEYSNQPQHF. Here the CDR3 DNA reads TGTGCCAGCAGTTTTATCGAGTATAGCAATCAGCCCCAGCATTTT.

This chain links TRBV7-2 with TRBJ2-1; D may be TRBD1 (5 bases). The CDR3 covers 13 residues. The germline gives CDR1 SGHTA, CDR2 FQGNSA. Trimming removed 5 bases from V and 10 bases from J, with 15 bases in between. For the CDR3, the DNA is TGTGCCAGCAGCCCAACAAGGGGTCTCGAGCAGTTCTTC. As protein: CASSPTRGLEQFF.

CDR3 coding DNA: TGTGCCAGCAGCGGGGCGGGAGGGCCCCAGCATTTT. Protein sequence: CASSGAGGPQHF. V and J are TRBV9 and TRBJ1-5; no reliable D call. The V and J ends lost 3 bases and 9 bases respectively, with 10 bases between them. CDR1 and CDR2 (germline): SGDLS, YYNGEE. The CDR3 totals 12 residues.

The rearrangement uses TRBV6-5 and TRBJ2-7, with unresolved D. Trimming took off 8 bases at V and 1 base at J, with 9 bases between the two ends. The CDR3 runs 12 residues. Germline V lookup: CDR1 MNHEY, CDR2 SVGAGI. CDR3 DNA sequence: TGTGCCAGCGGGCCCCAGTCCTACGAGCAGTACTTC. Amino acid sequence: CASGPQSYEQYF.

V usage is TRBV7-2 and J usage is TRBJ2-1; D not certain. The length of the CDR3 is 13 residues. The germline V and J ends were trimmed by 6 bases and 7 bases, with 13 bases remaining between them. CDR1 and CDR2 from the germline V gene are SGHTA and FQGNSA. DNA of the CDR3: TGTGCCAGCAGAGATATAATCGAGAATGAGCAGTTCTTC. The encoded protein is CASRDIIENEQFF.

This clone was seen just once. The V gene is TRBV19, the J gene TRBJ1-1; D gene ambiguous. This CDR3 is built from 15 residues. Germline assignment: CDR1 LNHDA and CDR2 SQIVND (reference sequence). V was pared by 1 base and J by 2 bases, with 11 bases between. CDR3 in DNA: TGTGCCAGTAGTATAGGAGGACTGAAAAACACTGAAGCTTTCTTT. Encoded protein: CASSIGGLKNTEAFF. Full variable domain (remainder filled in from reference TRBV19 and TRBJ1-1): DGGITQSPKYLFRKEGQNVTLSCEQNLNHDAMYWYRQDPGQGLRLIYYSQIVNDFQKGDIAEGYSVSREKKESFPLTVTSAQKNPTAFYLCASSIGGLKNTEAFFGQGTRLTVV.

This clone was seen a few times. The chain recombines TRBV28 with TRBJ1-1, with D unclear. The CDR3 length is 13 residues. CDR1 and CDR2 (germline): MDHEN, SYDVKM. The germline V and J ends were trimmed by 2 bases and 10 bases, with 14 bases remaining between them. This CDR3 is CASSLGGPRGAFF. The CDR3 region has the DNA TGTGCCAGCAGTTTAGGAGGACCCCGTGGAGCTTTCTTT.

The chain has TRBV2 and TRBJ2-1, with D possibly TRBD1 on 6 matching bases. The CDR3 consists of 12 residues. V lost 5 bases to trimming and J lost 7 bases, with 9 bases between them. The germline V gene has CDR1 SNHLY and CDR2 FYNNEI. Here the CDR3 DNA reads TGTGCCAGCAGTTCAACAGGGAATGAGCAGTTCTTC. Translated: CASSSTGNEQFF.

The rearrangement joins TRBV10-3 to TRBJ2-1; 10 nucleotides align to TRBD1. The V segment lost 10 bases and the J segment 7 bases; nucleotides outside the gene matches: 13. The CDR3 is 15 amino acids. Looked up from germline, CDR1 is ENHRY and CDR2 is SYGVKD. CDR3 in DNA: TGTGCCACCGATAACCGGGACAGGGGTACAAATGAGCAGTTCTTC. This encodes CATDNRDRGTNEQFF.

The CDR3 coding sequence is TGTGCCAGATGGACTAGCGGAACCTACAATGAGCAGTTCTTC. Protein product: CARWTSGTYNEQFF. V and J are TRBV19 and TRBJ2-1, with 10 bases aligning to TRBD2. The length of the CDR3 is 14 residues. Germline V CDR1 and CDR2: LNHDA, SQIVND (reference sequence). The junction had 4 bases not matched to a gene; V was cut back by 9 bases and J by 2 bases.

V and J are TRBV19 and TRBJ2-2, with D tentatively TRBD1 (6 bases). The V gene lost 6 bases and the J gene lost 0 bases, with 14 bases spanning the gap. The CDR3 length is 16 residues. The germline gives CDR1 LNHDA, CDR2 SQIVND (reference sequence). The CDR3 DNA is TGTGCCAGTAGGCTTAACAGGGTGGCGAACACCGGGGAGCTGTTTTTT. Its translation: CASRLNRVANTGELFF.

The chain recombines TRBV7-9 with TRBJ2-1; possible D gene TRBD2, 5 bases. The germline V and J ends were trimmed by 5 bases and 10 bases, with 12 bases remaining between them. This CDR3 has 12 residues. Germline CDR1 is SEHNR and CDR2 is FQNEAQ (reference sequence). CDR3 DNA sequence: TGTGCCAGCAGCCCCCTGGGAGCGGAGCAGTTCTTC. It codes for CASSPLGAEQFF.

The V gene is TRBV19, the J gene TRBJ2-3; a weak D match, TRBD1 (6 bases). Germline lookup yields CDR1 LNHDA and CDR2 SQIVND (reference sequence). V was shortened by 3 bases and J by 5 bases, with 9 bases between the two germline ends. The CDR3 runs to 13 residues. The DNA for the CDR3 is TGTGCCAGTAGTATGGGGGCTGGAGATACGCAGTATTTT. Translation: CASSMGAGDTQYF.

The chain links TRBV7-3 to TRBJ2-1; the match to TRBD1 covers 8 bases. Germline CDR1 reads SGHTA; CDR2 reads FQGTGA. The CDR3 loop spans 15 amino acids. With 1 base clipped from V and 5 bases from J, the junction kept 4 bases outside the gene matches. The CDR3, as DNA: TGTGCCAGCAGCTTAAGGGGGGACAGGAACAATGAGCAGTTCTTC. It specifies CASSLRGDRNNEQFF.

J is TRBJ2-3 and V is TRBV4-1; D unclear. This CDR3 spans 15 amino acids. V lost 0 bases, J lost 2 bases, and 9 bases lay in between. CDR1 is MGHRA, CDR2 YSYEKL, per germline. The DNA of the CDR3 is TGCGCCAGCAGCCAAGATGCGGCATCCACAGATACGCAGTATTTT. It is translated as CASSQDAASTDTQYF.

The chain uses TRBV6-5 and TRBJ2-7, with 7 positions matching TRBD1. V shed 4 bases and J 6 bases; nucleotides not matched to a gene: 9. CDR1 is MNHEY, CDR2 SVGAGI, per germline. The CDR3 length is 14 residues. CDR3: CASSWNRGASEQYF. The CDR3 coding sequence is TGTGCCAGCAGTTGGAACAGGGGAGCCTCCGAGCAGTACTTC.

To note about this clone: At one boundary the junction diverges from the germline segment, which might be a read error. The chain links TRBV10-3 to TRBJ2-5; D remains unclear. Looked up from germline, CDR1 is ENHRY and CDR2 is SYGVKD. The CDR3 extends over 16 amino acids. The CDR3 region is CAISESLQVPQATQYF. The CDR3 DNA reads TGTGCCATCAGTGAGTCACTTCAGGTCCCTCAAGCGACCCAGTACTTC.

The chain combines TRBV19 with TRBJ1-1, with 7 bases fitting TRBD1. The germline CDR1 and CDR2 sequences are LNHDA and SQIVND (reference sequence). J lost 4 bases, V lost 6 bases, and 14 bases had no gene match. This CDR3 is 16 amino acids long. The CDR3 DNA reads TGTGCCAGTAGCCCCCGCTCGACAGGGCACCGCACTGAAGCTTTCTTT. As protein: CASSPRSTGHRTEAFF. The full variable domain, rest sourced from reference TRBV19 and TRBJ1-1, is DGGITQSPKYLFRKEGQNVTLSCEQNLNHDAMYWYRQDPGQGLRLIYYSQIVNDFQKGDIAEGYSVSREKKESFPLTVTSAQKNPTAFYLCASSPRSTGHRTEAFFGQGTRLTVV.

The chain's CDR3 is CASSFGENYGYTF. CDR3 bases: TGTGCCAGCAGTTTCGGTGAGAACTATGGCTACACCTTC. This chain joins TRBV12-3 or TRBV12-4 and TRBJ1-2; D unresolved. With 3 bases removed from V and 2 bases from J, the gap between germline ends came to 7 bases. This CDR3 comprises 13 residues.

The rearrangement joins TRBV4-2 to TRBJ2-2; TRBD1 agrees at 8 bases. CDR1 and CDR2 (germline): LGHNA, YNFKEQ. Trimming at V came to 5 bases and at J to 3 bases, leaving 8 bases not matched to a gene. This CDR3 has 16 amino acids. CDR3 region: CASSEPGQVYTGELFF. As DNA, the CDR3 is TGTGCCAGCAGCGAACCGGGACAGGTGTACACCGGGGAGCTGTTTTTT.

The genes are TRBV4-3 and TRBJ2-2, with TRBD1 as a possible D gene (7 bases). Germline CDR1 and CDR2: LGHNA and YSLEER. The CDR3 runs to 17 residues. V lost 2 bases, J lost 3 bases, and 16 bases lay in between. Written as DNA, the CDR3 is TGCGCCAGCAGCCAATCGGGGCGGGACAGACACACCGGGGAGCTGTTTTTT. Its protein is CASSQSGRDRHTGELFF.

This clone has only one observation. The V and J genes are TRBV3-1 (or the pseudogene TRBV3-2) and TRBJ1-1; D possibly corresponds to TRBD1 (6 bases). Germline V CDR1 and CDR2: LGHDT, YNNKEL (reference sequence). V dropped 4 bases and J dropped 3 bases, with 12 bases sitting between them. This CDR3 has 14 residues. CDR3 DNA sequence: TGTGCCAGCAGCCTCTTAGGACAGTACACTGAAGCTTTCTTT. This translates into CASSLLGQYTEAFF.

V is TRBV7-2 and J is TRBJ2-3; perhaps TRBD2 as D (6 bases). The CDR3 sequence is 15 residues long. V was trimmed by 4 bases and J by 0 bases, leaving 11 bases between them. Germline lookup yields CDR1 SGHTA and CDR2 FQGNSA. In DNA, the CDR3 is TGTGCCAGCAGCTCGGTTAGCGGCAGCACAGATACGCAGTATTTT. Amino acid sequence: CASSSVSGSTDTQYF.

The chain has TRBV10-3 and TRBJ2-7; D perhaps matches TRBD2 (5 bases). Trimming pared 8 bases from V and 1 base from J, leaving 9 bases between. Germline V gives CDR1 ENHRY, CDR2 SYGVKD. CDR3 length: 12 amino acids. The CDR3 protein is CAIRGRSYEQYF. Written as DNA, the CDR3 is TGTGCCATCCGAGGGCGGTCCTACGAGCAGTACTTC.

The chain is built from TRBV5-6 and TRBJ2-2; the match to TRBD2 covers 8 bases. After removal of 0 bases from V and 7 bases from J, the junction contained 11 bases not matched to a gene. Looked up from germline, CDR1 is SGHDT and CDR2 is YYEEEE. The CDR3 consists of 17 residues. The CDR3 bases are TGTGCCAGCAGCTTGGGGGTTAGCGGGGTGAAGTACGGGGAGCTGTTTTTT. Protein sequence: CASSLGVSGVKYGELFF.